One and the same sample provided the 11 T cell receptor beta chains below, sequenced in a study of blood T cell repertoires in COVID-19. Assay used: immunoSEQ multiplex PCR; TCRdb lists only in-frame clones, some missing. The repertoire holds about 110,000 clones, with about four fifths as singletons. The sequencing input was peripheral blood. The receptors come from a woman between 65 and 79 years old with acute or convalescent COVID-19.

The CDR3 loop reads CASSPHVRGSTVETQYF. Written as DNA, the CDR3 is TGTGCCAGCAGCCCCCACGTCCGCGGGAGCACAGTAGAGACCCAGTACTTC. The rearrangement uses TRBV5-4 and TRBJ2-5, with 7 positions matching TRBD2. The CDR3 has 17 residues. Trimming removed 4 bases from V and 4 bases from J; junction bases left unmatched: 16. CDR1 is SGHNT and CDR2 is YYREEE in the germline V gene (reference sequence).

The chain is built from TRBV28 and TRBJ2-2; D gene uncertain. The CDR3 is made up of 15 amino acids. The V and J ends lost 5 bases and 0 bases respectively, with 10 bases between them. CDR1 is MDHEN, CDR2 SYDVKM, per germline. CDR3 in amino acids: CASSLMTPNTGELFF. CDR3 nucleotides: TGTGCCAGCAGTCTGATGACACCGAACACCGGGGAGCTGTTTTTT.

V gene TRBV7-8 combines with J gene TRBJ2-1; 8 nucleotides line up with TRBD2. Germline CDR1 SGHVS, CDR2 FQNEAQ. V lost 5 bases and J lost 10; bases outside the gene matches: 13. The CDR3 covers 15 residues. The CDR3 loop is CASSRTSGFPQEQFF. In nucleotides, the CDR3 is TGTGCCAGCAGCAGAACTAGCGGTTTCCCGCAGGAGCAGTTCTTC.

The CDR3 DNA reads TGTGCCAGTCGTAGGACAGTAAAGTCCTACGAGCAGTACTTC. Encoded protein: CASRRTVKSYEQYF. The V and J genes are TRBV6-5 and TRBJ2-7; TRBD1 might be the D (6 bases). Germline values: CDR1 MNHEY, CDR2 SVGAGI. The CDR3 is made up of 14 amino acids. Between the trimmed V and J ends, which lost 9 bases and 1 base, there was a span of 16 bases.

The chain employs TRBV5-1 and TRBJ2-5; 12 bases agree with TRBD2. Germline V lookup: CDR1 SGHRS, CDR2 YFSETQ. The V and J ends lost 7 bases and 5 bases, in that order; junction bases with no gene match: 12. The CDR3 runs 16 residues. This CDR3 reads CASATSGSSPGETQYF. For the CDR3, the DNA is TGCGCCAGCGCGACTAGCGGGAGCTCCCCGGGGGAGACCCAGTACTTC.

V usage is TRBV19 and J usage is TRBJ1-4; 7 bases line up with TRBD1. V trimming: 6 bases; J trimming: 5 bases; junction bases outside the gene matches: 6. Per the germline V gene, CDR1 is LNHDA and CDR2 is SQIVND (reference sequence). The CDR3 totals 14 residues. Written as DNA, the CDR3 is TGTGCCAGTAGGGGGGGACAGCCGAATGAAAAACTGTTTTTT. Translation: CASRGGQPNEKLFF.

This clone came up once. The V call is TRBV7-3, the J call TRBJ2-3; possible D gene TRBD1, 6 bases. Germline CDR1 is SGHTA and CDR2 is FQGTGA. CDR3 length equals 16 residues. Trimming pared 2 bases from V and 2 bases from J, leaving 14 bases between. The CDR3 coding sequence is TGTGCCAGCAGCTTAGGCTTCACAGGGTACACAGATACGCAGTATTTT. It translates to CASSLGFTGYTDTQYF.

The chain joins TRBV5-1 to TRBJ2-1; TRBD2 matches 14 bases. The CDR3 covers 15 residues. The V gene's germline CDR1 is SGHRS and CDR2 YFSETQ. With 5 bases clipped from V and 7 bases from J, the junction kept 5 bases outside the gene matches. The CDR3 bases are TGCGCCAGCAGTGGACTAGCGGGGGGAGGGAATGAGCAGTTCTTC. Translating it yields CASSGLAGGGNEQFF.

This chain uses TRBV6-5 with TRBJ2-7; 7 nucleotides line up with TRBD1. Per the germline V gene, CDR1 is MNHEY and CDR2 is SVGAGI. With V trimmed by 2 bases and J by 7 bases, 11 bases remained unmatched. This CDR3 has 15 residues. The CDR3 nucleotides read TGTGCCAGCAGTTACGGGTTGGACAGGACGGATGAGCAGTACTTC. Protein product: CASSYGLDRTDEQYF.

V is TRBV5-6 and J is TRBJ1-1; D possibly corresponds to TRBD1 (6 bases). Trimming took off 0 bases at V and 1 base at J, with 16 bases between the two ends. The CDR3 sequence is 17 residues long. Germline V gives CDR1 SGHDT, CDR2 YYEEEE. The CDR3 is CASSLVGGGGANTEAFF. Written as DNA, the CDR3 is TGTGCCAGCAGCTTGGTAGGCGGCGGGGGGGCGAACACTGAAGCTTTCTTT.

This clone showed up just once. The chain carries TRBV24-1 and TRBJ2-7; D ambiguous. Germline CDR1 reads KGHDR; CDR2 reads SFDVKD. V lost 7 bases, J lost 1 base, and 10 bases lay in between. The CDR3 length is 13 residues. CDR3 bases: TGTGCCACCAGGGAGAAGTGGTCCTACGAGCAGTACGTC. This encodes CATREKWSYEQYV.